These T cell receptor beta chains were read from a single sample in a study of cytomegalovirus exposure and HLA in healthy donors. Method: immunoSEQ multiplex PCR; TCRdb's copy keeps in-frame clones and lacks some. The sample shows 200,000 to 250,000 clones, more than 60% of them seen only once. The sequenced sample consisted of PBMCs. Every receptor here comes from a man aged 45 to 65 in good health and CMV-seronegative. CDR3s include the opening cysteine and the closing phenylalanine or tryptophan. D genes are given only for firm matches. Size is omitted from some rows. Given values are once, few, many or a class for expanded clones.

len	d_gene	j_gene	abundance	v_gene	CDR3nt	CDR3aa
16	-	TRBJ2-3	-	TRBV4-2	TGTGCCAGCAGCCAAGCCAATAGCGGTTACGCAGATACGCAGTATTTT	CASSQANSGYADTQYF
14	TRBD1	TRBJ1-1	-	TRBV5-1	TGCGCCAGCAGTTCGGGACAGCCAAACACTGAAGCTTTCTTT	CASSSGQPNTEAFF
14	-	TRBJ1-1	-	TRBV5-1	TGCGCCAGCAGCGAGCCCGTTTCGGGCACTGAAGCTTTCTTT	CASSEPVSGTEAFF
14	TRBD1	TRBJ2-3	-	TRBV19	TGTGCCAGTAGCGACAGGGGGAGGGCAGATACGCAGTATTTT	CASSDRGRADTQYF
13	-	TRBJ1-1	-	TRBV5-1	TGCGCCAGCAGAAGTAGCGGGAACACTGAAGCTTTCTTT	CASRSSGNTEAFF
15	TRBD2	TRBJ2-1	-	TRBV10-3	TGTGCCATCAGTGAGTCTATTAGCGGGAGTCATGAGCAGTTCTTC	CAISESISGSHEQFF
14	-	TRBJ2-5	-	TRBV4-1	TGCGCCAGCAGCCGCTCTAGCAGACAAGAGACCCAGTACTTC	CASSRSSRQETQYF
16	TRBD1	TRBJ1-5	few	TRBV28	TGTGCCAGCCGCGACGCCAAGACAGGGTTCAATCAGCCCCAGCATTTT	CASRDAKTGFNQPQHF
13	-	TRBJ1-2	-	TRBV28	TGTGCCAGCACCTTGAGGGCGGAAGCGGGCTACACCTTC	CASTLRAEAGYTF
17	TRBD2	TRBJ2-2	-	TRBV27	TGTGCCAGCAGTTTTTCATTGACTAGCGGGAAAACCGGGGAGCTGTTTTTT	CASSFSLTSGKTGELFF
16	-	TRBJ1-1	-	TRBV10-2	TGCGCCACCTCCGAAGGAGTACCCAATTTGAACACTGAAGCTTTCTTT	CATSEGVPNLNTEAFF
14	TRBD2	TRBJ2-7	-	TRBV5-1	TGCGCCAGCAGCCCTTCAAGCGGGGACTACGAGCAGTACTTC	CASSPSSGDYEQYF
13	-	TRBJ2-4	once	TRBV9	TGTGCCAGCAGCGAATCGGGGGGCGACATTCAGTACTTC	CASSESGGDIQYF
14	TRBD2	TRBJ2-7	-	TRBV28	TGTGCCAGCAGGGGGACTAGCGGGATTTACGAGCAGTACTTC	CASRGTSGIYEQYF
14	-	TRBJ1-2	-	TRBV18	TGTGCCAGCTCACCACGTAGGACAGAGTATGGCTACACCTTC	CASSPRRTEYGYTF
17	-	TRBJ1-5	few	TRBV4-2	TGTGCCAGCAGCCAAGGGTACGGGGGGGATAGCAATCAGCCCCAGCATTTT	CASSQGYGGDSNQPQHF
15	TRBD1	TRBJ1-1	-	TRBV5-6	TGTGCCAGCAGCTGGGACAGGGGAATGAACACTGAAGCTTTCTTT	CASSWDRGMNTEAFF
13	TRBD2	TRBJ2-7	once	TRBV7-6	TGTGCCGTTAGCGGGCCGAGCTCCTACGAGCAGTACTTC	CAVSGPSSYEQYF
14	-	TRBJ2-7	-	TRBV9	TGTGCCAGCACCCATCCCGACAGTCCCTACGGGCAGTACTTC	CASTHPDSPYGQYF
15	-	TRBJ1-1	-	TRBV6-1	TGTGCCAGCTCCGGACGAGGGACTATGAACACTGAAGCTTTCTTT	CASSGRGTMNTEAFF
14	TRBD2	TRBJ2-1	-	TRBV14	TGTGCCAGCAGCGGGACTAGCGGGAAAAATGAGCAGTTCTTC	CASSGTSGKNEQFF
13	-	TRBJ2-1	few	TRBV10-2	TGCGCCAGCAGTGTGATAGACTACAATGAGCAGTTCTTC	CASSVIDYNEQFF
15	TRBD2	TRBJ2-3	-	TRBV28	TGTGCCAGCAGACCGGGAGGGCCACGCACAGATACGCAGTATTTT	CASRPGGPRTDTQYF
15	TRBD1	TRBJ2-7	-	TRBV27	TGTGCCAGCAAGACAGGGGTCAGGGTCATCGACGAGCAGTACTTC	CASKTGVRVIDEQYF
13	-	TRBJ1-2	-	TRBV7-8	TGTGCCAGCAGCTTCGAGGGTATCTATGGCTACACCTTC	CASSFEGIYGYTF
15	TRBD2	TRBJ2-1	-	TRBV9	TGTGCCAGCAGCGTAGGGGGACTAGCGTACAATGAGCAGTTCTTC	CASSVGGLAYNEQFF
15	TRBD2	TRBJ2-3	-	TRBV5-1	TGCGCCAGCAGCTTAGTAGCGGGAGCCTCAGATACGCAGTATTTT	CASSLVAGASDTQYF
14	-	TRBJ2-1	-	TRBV5-4	TGTGCCAGCAGCCCGGCCGGGTCCTACAATGAGCAGTTCTTC	CASSPAGSYNEQFF
13	-	TRBJ1-1	-	TRBV28	TGTGCCAGCAGTTTAGTTCGGGAAACTGAAGCTTTCTTT	CASSLVRETEAFF
16	TRBD2	TRBJ2-7	-	TRBV5-5	TGTGCCAGCAGCTTCACCCTGGGACTAGCAACCTACGAGCAGTACTTC	CASSFTLGLATYEQYF
16	TRBD2	TRBJ2-1	-	TRBV5-1	TGCGCCAGCAGAAAACTAGCGGGAGGTGAGAGAAATGAGCAGTTCTTC	CASRKLAGGERNEQFF
14	TRBD2	TRBJ2-3	-	TRBV7-9	TGTGCCAGCAGCTTAGTAGCGGGAACAGATACGCAGTATTTT	CASSLVAGTDTQYF
14	TRBD1	TRBJ1-2	-	TRBV18	TGTGCCAGCTCACCCGGGACAGGGGGCGCCGGCTACACCTTC	CASSPGTGGAGYTF
17	TRBD2	TRBJ2-6	-	TRBV14	TGTGCCAGCAGCCCCGGGACTAGCGAGGACGGGGCCAACGGCCTGACTTTC	CASSPGTSEDGANGLTF
17	TRBD2	TRBJ2-7	-	TRBV28	TGTGCCAGCAGTTCACCTCGGACTAGCGGGAGTTCCTACGAGCAGTACTTC	CASSSPRTSGSSYEQYF
13	TRBD1	TRBJ1-1	-	TRBV5-6	TGTGCCAGCAGCTGGGGACAGCCCACTGAAGCTTTCTTT	CASSWGQPTEAFF
17	TRBD2	TRBJ2-2	-	TRBV7-9	TGTGCCAGCAGCTTAAGCCTAGCGGGAGCGGGACCCGGGGAGCTGTTTTTT	CASSLSLAGAGPGELFF
14	TRBD1	TRBJ2-3	-	TRBV19	TGTGCCAGTAGAGGGGGCGGATCCACAGATACGCAGTATTTT	CASRGGGSTDTQYF
13	TRBD2	TRBJ2-1	-	TRBV6-5	TGTGCCAGCAGTTGGGCGGGAGCGGGTGAGCAGTTCTTC	CASSWAGAGEQFF
18	TRBD2	TRBJ2-3	-	TRBV5-6	TGTGCCAGCAGCTTGAGGACTAGCGGGAGGGGTAGCACAGATACGCAGTATTTT	CASSLRTSGRGSTDTQYF
14	TRBD2	TRBJ2-5	-	TRBV5-1	TGCGCCAGCAGTAACAGCGGGGGGTCAGAGACCCAGTACTTC	CASSNSGGSETQYF
16	-	TRBJ2-5	-	TRBV5-1	TGCGCCAGCAGCTTGTCTAGGTCGTCCAATAAAGAGACCCAGTACTTC	CASSLSRSSNKETQYF
16	-	TRBJ2-7	once	TRBV19	TGTGCCAGTAGTGACCCCCGCAGGCATGGGGCGGACGAGCAGTACTTC	CASSDPRRHGADEQYF
17	TRBD2	TRBJ2-1	few	TRBV10-1	TGCGCCAGCAGTGAGTCAAGGACTAGCGGGAGTAGTAATGAGCAGTTCTTC	CASSESRTSGSSNEQFF
16	TRBD1	TRBJ2-1	-	TRBV4-1	TGCGCCAGCAGCCTCCGCGCCGGGACAGGACACAATGAGCAGTTCTTC	CASSLRAGTGHNEQFF
14	TRBD2	TRBJ2-1	-	TRBV6-5	TGTGCCAGCAGTAGGACTAGCGGGAGTAATGAGCAGTTCTTC	CASSRTSGSNEQFF
15	TRBD2	TRBJ2-5	-	TRBV11-2	TGTGCCAGCAGCTTACGCGGCGGGAGTTTAGAGACCCAGTACTTC	CASSLRGGSLETQYF
16	TRBD2	TRBJ2-3	-	TRBV29-1	TGCAGCGTTATTCGGACTAGCGGGAGCTCTACAGATACGCAGTATTTT	CSVIRTSGSSTDTQYF
16	TRBD2	TRBJ2-5	many	TRBV4-1	TGCGCCAGCAGCCGGGTAACTAGCGGGATTCGGGAGACCCAGTACTTC	CASSRVTSGIRETQYF
15	TRBD1	TRBJ2-7	-	TRBV6-5	TGTGCCAGCAGTTTGACAGGGGCCGATACCTACGAGCAGTACTTC	CASSLTGADTYEQYF
15	TRBD2	TRBJ2-3	few	TRBV27	TGTGCCAGCGGACCACTAGCGGGACGCACAGATACGCAGTATTTT	CASGPLAGRTDTQYF
18	TRBD2	TRBJ2-2	-	TRBV9	TGTGCCAGCAGCGAGCGGATAGCGGGCTTCGCGAACACCGGGGAGCTGTTTTTT	CASSERIAGFANTGELFF
16	-	TRBJ2-1	-	TRBV19	TGTGCCAGTAGTAACGACATTTTTGGGGGCCGGAATGAGCAGTTCTTC	CASSNDIFGGRNEQFF
15	TRBD2	TRBJ2-1	-	TRBV5-8	TGTGCCAGCAGCTTTGAACTAGCGGGTTACAATGAGCAGTTCTTC	CASSFELAGYNEQFF